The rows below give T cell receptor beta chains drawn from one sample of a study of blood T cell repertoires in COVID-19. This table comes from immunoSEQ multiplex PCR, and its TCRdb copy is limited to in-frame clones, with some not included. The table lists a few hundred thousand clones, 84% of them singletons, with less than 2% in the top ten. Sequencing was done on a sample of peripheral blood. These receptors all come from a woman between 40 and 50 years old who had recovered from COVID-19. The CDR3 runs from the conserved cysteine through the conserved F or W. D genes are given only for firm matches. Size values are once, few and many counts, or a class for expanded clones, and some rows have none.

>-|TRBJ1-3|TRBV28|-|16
CASSSPRGAFGNTIYF
TGTGCCAGCAGTTCACCCCGGGGGGCCTTTGGAAACACCATATATTTT
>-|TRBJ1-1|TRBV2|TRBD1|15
CASTGQGIGGTEAFF
TGTGCCAGCACGGGACAGGGGATCGGAGGGACTGAAGCTTTCTTT
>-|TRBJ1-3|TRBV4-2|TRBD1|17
CASSQETGFVSGNTIYF
TGTGCCAGCAGCCAAGAGACAGGGTTCGTCTCTGGAAACACCATATATTTT
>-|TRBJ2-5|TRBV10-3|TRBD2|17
CAISESIRGGAGETQYF
TGTGCCATCAGTGAGTCGATACGCGGGGGGGCCGGAGAGACCCAGTACTTC
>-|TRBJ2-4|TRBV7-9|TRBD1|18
CASSGPGTGPIAKNIQYF
TGTGCCAGCAGCGGTCCCGGGACAGGTCCAATAGCCAAAAACATTCAGTACTTC
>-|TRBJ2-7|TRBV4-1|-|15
CASSRGTTGQYEQYF
TGCGCCAGCAGCCGAGGGACGACAGGTCAATACGAGCAGTACTTC
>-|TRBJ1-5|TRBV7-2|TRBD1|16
CASSKGQGVSNQPQHF
TGTGCCAGCAGCAAGGGACAGGGGGTGAGCAATCAGCCCCAGCATTTT
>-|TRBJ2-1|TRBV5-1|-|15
CASSLAGTFLNEQFF
TGCGCCAGCAGCTTGGCAGGGACTTTCCTCAATGAGCAGTTCTTC
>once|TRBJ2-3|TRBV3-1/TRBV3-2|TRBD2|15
CASTKREGITDTQYF
TGTGCCAGCACCAAAAGGGAGGGGATCACAGATACGCAGTATTTT
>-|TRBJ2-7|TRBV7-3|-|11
CASSAGGEQYF
TGTGCCAGCAGCGCAGGGGGGGAGCAGTACTTC
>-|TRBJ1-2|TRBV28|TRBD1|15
CASSLYGQGPYGYTF
TGTGCCAGCAGTTTATATGGACAGGGCCCCTATGGCTACACCTTC
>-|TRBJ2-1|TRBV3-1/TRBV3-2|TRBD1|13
CASRSGQGHEQFF
TGTGCCAGCAGATCGGGACAGGGGCATGAGCAGTTCTTC
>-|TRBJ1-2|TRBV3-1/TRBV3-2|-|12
CASSSGIYGYTF
TGTGCCAGCAGCTCCGGGATCTATGGCTACACCTTC
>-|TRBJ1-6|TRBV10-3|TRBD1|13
CASRDSLNSPLHF
TGTGCCTCCCGGGACAGCCTAAATTCACCCCTCCACTTT
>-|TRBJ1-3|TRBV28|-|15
CASSNGGGSGNTIYF
TGTGCCAGCAGTAATGGCGGGGGATCGGGAAACACCATATATTTT
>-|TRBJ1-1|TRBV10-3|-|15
CAISSTGLWSTEAFF
TGTGCCATCAGTTCGACAGGCTTGTGGAGCACTGAAGCTTTCTTT
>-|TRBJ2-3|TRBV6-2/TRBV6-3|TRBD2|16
CASSYSLAGSRDTQYF
TGTGCCAGCAGTTACTCCCTAGCGGGAAGTAGAGATACGCAGTATTTT
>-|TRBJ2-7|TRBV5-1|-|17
CASSPTADRMSSYEQYF
TGCGCCAGCAGCCCAACCGCCGACAGAATGTCCTCCTACGAGCAGTACTTC
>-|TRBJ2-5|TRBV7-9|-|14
CASSAGTTQETQYF
TGTGCCAGCAGCGCAGGGACAACTCAAGAGACCCAGTACTTC
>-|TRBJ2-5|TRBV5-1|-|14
CASSPSGGQETQYF
TGCGCCAGCAGCCCGTCCGGGGGACAAGAGACCCAGTACTTC
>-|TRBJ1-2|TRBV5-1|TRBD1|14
CASSQMTGGGGYTF
TGCGCCAGCAGCCAAATGACAGGGGGCGGTGGCTACACCTTC
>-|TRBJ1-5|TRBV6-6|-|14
CASRPPGGRQPQHF
TGTGCCAGCCGCCCTCCCGGGGGGAGGCAGCCCCAGCATTTT
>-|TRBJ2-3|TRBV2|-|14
CASSERSSTDTQYF
TGTGCCAGCAGTGAACGGAGTAGCACAGATACGCAGTATTTT
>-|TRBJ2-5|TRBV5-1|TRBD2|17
CASSPGLAGGEQETQYF
TGCGCCAGCAGCCCGGGACTAGCGGGGGGAGAGCAAGAGACCCAGTACTTC
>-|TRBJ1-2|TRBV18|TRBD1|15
CASSREEGAGYGYTF
TGTGCCAGCTCACGAGAGGAGGGGGCGGGCTATGGCTACACCTTC
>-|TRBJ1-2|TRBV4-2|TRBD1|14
CASSSDRDRGGYTF
TGTGCCAGCAGCTCTGACCGGGACAGGGGTGGCTACACCTTC
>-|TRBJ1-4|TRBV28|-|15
CASSRGGAGREKLFF
TGTGCCAGCAGTCGAGGGGGGGCAGGGCGCGAAAAACTGTTTTTT
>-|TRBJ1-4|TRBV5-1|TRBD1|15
CASSLMGQGNEKLFF
TGCGCCAGCAGCTTGATGGGACAGGGGAATGAAAAACTGTTTTTT
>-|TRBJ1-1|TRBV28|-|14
CASSPQDTWGEAFF
TGTGCCAGCAGTCCTCAGGACACATGGGGTGAAGCTTTCTTT
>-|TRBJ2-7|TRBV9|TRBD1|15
CASSARDRGLGEQYF
TGTGCCAGCAGCGCCCGGGACAGGGGGCTTGGCGAGCAGTACTTC
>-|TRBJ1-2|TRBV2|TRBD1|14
CASTPGQGPYGYTF
TGTGCCAGCACCCCCGGACAGGGCCCATATGGCTACACCTTC
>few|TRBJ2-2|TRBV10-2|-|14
CASAAGASSGELFF
TGCGCCAGCGCGGCTGGGGCCTCGTCCGGGGAGCTGTTTTTT
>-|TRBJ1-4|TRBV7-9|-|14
CASSNLGEGDSSRF
TGTGCCAGCAGCAACCTTGGGGAGGGGGATAGTTCTCGCTTT
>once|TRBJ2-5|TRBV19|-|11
CASSRGETQYF
TGTGCCAGTAGCCGGGGGGAGACCCAGTACTTC
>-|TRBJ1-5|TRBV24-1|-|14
CATSDFTVRQPQHF
TGTGCCACCAGTGATTTTACGGTTCGGCAGCCCCAGCATTTT
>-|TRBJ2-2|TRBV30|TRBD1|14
CAWRGTGSTGELFF
TGTGCCTGGAGGGGGACAGGGAGCACCGGGGAGCTGTTTTTT
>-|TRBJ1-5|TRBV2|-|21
CASASAPAVKGRLIGNQPQHF
-
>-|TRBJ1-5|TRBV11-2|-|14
CASSKGTGHQPQHF
TGTGCCAGCAGCAAGGGGACTGGCCATCAGCCCCAGCATTTT
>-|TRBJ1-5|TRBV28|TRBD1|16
CASSSTGTGRGKPQHF
TGTGCCAGCAGTTCGACCGGGACAGGGAGGGGTAAGCCCCAGCATTTT
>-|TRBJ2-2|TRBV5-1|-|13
CASSLEFLGELFF
TGCGCCAGCAGCTTGGAATTCCTCGGGGAGCTGTTTTTT
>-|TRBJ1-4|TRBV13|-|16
CASSLGGAGRNEKLFF
TGTGCCAGCAGTCTTGGGGGGGCGGGCAGGAATGAAAAACTGTTTTTT